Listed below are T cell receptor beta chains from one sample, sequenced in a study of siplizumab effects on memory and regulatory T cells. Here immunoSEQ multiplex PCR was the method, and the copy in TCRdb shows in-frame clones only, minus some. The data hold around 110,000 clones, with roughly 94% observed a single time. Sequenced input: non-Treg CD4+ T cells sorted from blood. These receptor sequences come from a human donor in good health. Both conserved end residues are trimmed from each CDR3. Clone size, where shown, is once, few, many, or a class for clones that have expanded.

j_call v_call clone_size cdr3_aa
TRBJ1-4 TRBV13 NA ASTPPGTNEKLF
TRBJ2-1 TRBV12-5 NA ASGLDRRLEQF
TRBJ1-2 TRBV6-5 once ASSKRGDGYT
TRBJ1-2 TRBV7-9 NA ASSLLDLLRPGYT
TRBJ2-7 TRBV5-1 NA ASSLGGLRDGAYEQY
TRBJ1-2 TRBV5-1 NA ASSPEGGLDGYT
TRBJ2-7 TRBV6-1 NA ASSRDSNYEQY
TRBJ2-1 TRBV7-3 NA ASTLSGSDNEQF
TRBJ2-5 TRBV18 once ASSAQGNQETQY
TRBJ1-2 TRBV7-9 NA ASSRSRNYGYT
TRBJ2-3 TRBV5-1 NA ASSQEGADTQY
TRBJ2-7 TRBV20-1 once SAERSYEQY
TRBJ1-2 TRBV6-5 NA ASSRDRAYGYT
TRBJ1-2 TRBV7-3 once ASSLVGQGQEGYT
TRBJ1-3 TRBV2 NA ASSETGYGNTIY
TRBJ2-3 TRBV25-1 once ASARDRRTDTQY
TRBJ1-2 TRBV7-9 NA ASSPPGRDYYGYT
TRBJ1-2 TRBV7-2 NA ASSSQGGGRYGYT
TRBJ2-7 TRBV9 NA ASSPGDRTRGYYEQY
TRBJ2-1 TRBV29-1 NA SVNRGNEQF
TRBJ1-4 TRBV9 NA ASSRPNEKLF
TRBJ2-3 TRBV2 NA ASSNTDTQY
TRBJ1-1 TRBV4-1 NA ASSQDRVWDRGSEAF
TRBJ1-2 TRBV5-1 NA ASSSTPQDGYT
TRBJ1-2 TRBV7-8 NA ASRDLRGHYGYT
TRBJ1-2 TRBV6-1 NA ASSEEAIGFYGYT
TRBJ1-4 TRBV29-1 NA SVREGFGTGTEKLF
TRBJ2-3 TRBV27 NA ASSFRDTSYTDTQY
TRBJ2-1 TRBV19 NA ASSIVPNNEQF
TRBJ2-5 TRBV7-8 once ASSLEEYQETQY
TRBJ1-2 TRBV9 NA ASSPERLGAYGYT
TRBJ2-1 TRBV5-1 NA ASSLVASGSGYNEQF
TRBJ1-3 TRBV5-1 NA ASSLEGGDSHSGNTIY
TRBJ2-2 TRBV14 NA ASSQVLPSGSGELF
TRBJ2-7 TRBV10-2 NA ASSEVGYEQY
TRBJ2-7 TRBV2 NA ASRLYPGPYEQY